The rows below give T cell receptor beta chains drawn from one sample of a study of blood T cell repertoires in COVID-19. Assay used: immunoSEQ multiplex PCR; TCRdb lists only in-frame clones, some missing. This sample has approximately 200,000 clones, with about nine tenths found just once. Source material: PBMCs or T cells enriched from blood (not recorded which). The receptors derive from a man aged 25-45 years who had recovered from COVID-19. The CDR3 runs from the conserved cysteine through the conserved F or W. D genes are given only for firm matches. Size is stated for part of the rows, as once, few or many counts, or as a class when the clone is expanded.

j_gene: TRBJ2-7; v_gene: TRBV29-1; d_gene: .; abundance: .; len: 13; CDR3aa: CSVKSGEGYEQYF; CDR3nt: TGCAGCGTTAAAAGCGGAGAGGGCTACGAGCAGTACTTC
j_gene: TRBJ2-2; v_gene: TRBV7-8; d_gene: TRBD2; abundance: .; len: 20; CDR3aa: CASSVGQGGLAGRLNGELFF; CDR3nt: TGTGCCAGCAGCGTAGGACAGGGTGGACTAGCGGGAAGGTTGAACGGGGAGCTGTTTTTT
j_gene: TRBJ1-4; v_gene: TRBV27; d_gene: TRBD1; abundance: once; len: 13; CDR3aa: CASLDRVNEKLFF; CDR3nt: TGTGCCTCCCTGGACAGGGTGAATGAAAAACTGTTTTTT
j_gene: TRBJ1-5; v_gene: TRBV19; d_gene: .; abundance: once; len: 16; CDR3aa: CASSISGGGSNQPQHF; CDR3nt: TGTGCCAGTAGTATATCGGGGGGTGGTAGCAATCAGCCCCAGCATTTT
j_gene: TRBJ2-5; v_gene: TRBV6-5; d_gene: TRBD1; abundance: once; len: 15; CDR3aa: CASSYSGDSQETQYF; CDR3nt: TGTGCCAGCAGTTACTCGGGGGACAGCCAAGAGACCCAGTACTTC
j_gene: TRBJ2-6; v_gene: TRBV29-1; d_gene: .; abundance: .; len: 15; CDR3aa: CSVRGSDSGANVLTF; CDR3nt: TGCAGCGTTCGGGGTTCTGACTCTGGGGCCAACGTCCTGACTTTC
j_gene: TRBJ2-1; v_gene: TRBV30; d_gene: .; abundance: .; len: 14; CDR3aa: CAWRISGQGNEQFF; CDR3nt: TGTGCCTGGAGGATCTCAGGGCAGGGCAATGAGCAGTTCTTC
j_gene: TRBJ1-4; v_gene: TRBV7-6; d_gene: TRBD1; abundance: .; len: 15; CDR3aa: CASSLTDRGLEKLFF; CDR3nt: TGTGCCAGCAGCCTAACAGACAGGGGGCTCGAAAAACTGTTTTTT
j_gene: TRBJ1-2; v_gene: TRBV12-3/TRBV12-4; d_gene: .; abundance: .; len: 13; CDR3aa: CASSIDRTNGYTF; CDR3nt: TGTGCCAGCAGTATAGACAGGACAAATGGCTACACCTTC
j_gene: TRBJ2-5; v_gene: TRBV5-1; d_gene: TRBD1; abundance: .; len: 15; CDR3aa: CASSFDRGLGETQYF; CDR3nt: TGCGCCAGCAGCTTCGACAGGGGGCTAGGAGAGACCCAGTACTTC
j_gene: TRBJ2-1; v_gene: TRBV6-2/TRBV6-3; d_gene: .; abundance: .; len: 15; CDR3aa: CASSSLGRSYNEQFF; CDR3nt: TGTGCCAGCAGTTCACTAGGGAGGTCCTACAATGAGCAGTTCTTC
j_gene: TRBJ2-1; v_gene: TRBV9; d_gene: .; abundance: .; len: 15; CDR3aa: CASSGGGTFHNEQFF; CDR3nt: TGTGCCAGCAGCGGAGGTGGGACTTTCCACAATGAGCAGTTCTTC
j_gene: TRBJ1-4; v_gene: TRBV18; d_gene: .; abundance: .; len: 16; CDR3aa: CASSPGQVATNEKLFF; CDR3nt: TGTGCCAGCTCACCAGGCCAGGTTGCAACTAATGAAAAACTGTTTTTT
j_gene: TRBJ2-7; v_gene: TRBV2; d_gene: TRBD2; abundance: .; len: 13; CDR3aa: CASSSGRAYEQYF; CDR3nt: TGTGCCAGCAGTAGCGGGAGGGCCTACGAGCAGTACTTC
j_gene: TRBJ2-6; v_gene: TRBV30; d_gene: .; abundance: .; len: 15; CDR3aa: CAWSFAGSGANVLTF; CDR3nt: TGTGCCTGGAGTTTCGCGGGATCTGGGGCCAACGTCCTGACTTTC
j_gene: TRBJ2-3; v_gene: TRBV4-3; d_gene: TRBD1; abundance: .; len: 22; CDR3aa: CASSLAVGGGEEWGQVTDTQYF; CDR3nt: TGCGCCAGCAGCCTCGCGGTAGGGGGCGGAGAGGAGTGGGGGCAGGTGACAGATACGCAGTATTTT
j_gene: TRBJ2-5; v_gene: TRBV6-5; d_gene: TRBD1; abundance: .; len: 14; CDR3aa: CASTEGTGVLVQYF; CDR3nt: TGTGCCAGCACCGAAGGGACAGGGGTCCTCGTCCAGTACTTC
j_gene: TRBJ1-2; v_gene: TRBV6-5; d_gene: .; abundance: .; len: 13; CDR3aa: CASSRGDGYGYTF; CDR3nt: TGTGCCAGCAGTCGCGGGGACGGGTATGGCTACACCTTC
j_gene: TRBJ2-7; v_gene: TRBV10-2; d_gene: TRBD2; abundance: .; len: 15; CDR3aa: CASSVEREGPYEQYF; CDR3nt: TGCGCCAGCAGTGTGGAGCGGGAGGGACCCTACGAGCAGTACTTC
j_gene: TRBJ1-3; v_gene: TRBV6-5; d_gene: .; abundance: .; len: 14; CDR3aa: CASSYAGSGNTIYF; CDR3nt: TGTGCCAGCAGTTACGCAGGGTCTGGAAACACCATATATTTT
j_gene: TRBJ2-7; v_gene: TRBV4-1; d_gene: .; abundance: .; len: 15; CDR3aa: CASSQDSRGSYEQYF; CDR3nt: TGCGCCAGCAGCCAAGATAGCAGGGGCTCCTACGAGCAGTACTTC
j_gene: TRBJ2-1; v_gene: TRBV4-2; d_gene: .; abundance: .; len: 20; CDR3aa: CASSHPPGGDSESSYNEQFF; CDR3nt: TGTGCCAGCAGCCATCCCCCGGGGGGCGACAGTGAAAGCTCCTACAATGAGCAGTTCTTC
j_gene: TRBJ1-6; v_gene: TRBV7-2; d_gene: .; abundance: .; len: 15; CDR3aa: CASSVQGTGNSPLHF; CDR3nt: TGTGCCAGCAGCGTACAGGGTACGGGTAATTCACCCCTCCACTTT
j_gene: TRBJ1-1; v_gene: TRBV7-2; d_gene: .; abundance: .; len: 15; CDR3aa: CASSPRGGLNTEAFF; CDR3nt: TGTGCCAGCAGCCCAAGGGGGGGATTGAACACTGAAGCTTTCTTT
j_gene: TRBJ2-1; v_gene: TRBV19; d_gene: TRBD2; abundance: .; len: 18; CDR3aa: CASKKRTSGSRRNNEQFF; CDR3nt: TGTGCCAGTAAAAAGCGGACTAGCGGGAGTAGGCGTAACAATGAGCAGTTCTTC
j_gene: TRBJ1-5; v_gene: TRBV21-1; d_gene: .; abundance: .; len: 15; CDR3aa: CASGGGTYSNQPQHF; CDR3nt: TGTGCCAGCGGGGGGGGCACTTATAGCAATCAGCCCCAGCATTTT
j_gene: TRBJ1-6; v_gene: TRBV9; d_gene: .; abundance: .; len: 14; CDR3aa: CASSVETDNSPLHF; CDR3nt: TGTGCCAGCAGCGTAGAGACAGACAATTCACCCCTCCACTTT
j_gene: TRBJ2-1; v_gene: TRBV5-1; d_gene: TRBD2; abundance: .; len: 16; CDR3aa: CASSVGTSGTYNEQFF; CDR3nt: TGCGCCAGCAGCGTAGGGACTAGCGGTACGTACAATGAGCAGTTCTTC
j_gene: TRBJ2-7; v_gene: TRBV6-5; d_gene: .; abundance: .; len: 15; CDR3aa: CASSTSGVPLNEQYF; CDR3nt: TGTGCCAGCAGCACCTCGGGGGTACCTTTGAACGAGCAGTACTTC
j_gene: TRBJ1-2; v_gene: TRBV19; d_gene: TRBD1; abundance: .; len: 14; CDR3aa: CASSLRPGTVRWTF; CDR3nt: TGTGCCAGTAGTCTCCGTCCCGGGACAGTCCGGTGGACCTTC
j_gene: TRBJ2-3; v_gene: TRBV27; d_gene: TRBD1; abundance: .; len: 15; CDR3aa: CASSPWTGGTDTQYF; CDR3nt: TGTGCCAGCAGTCCCTGGACAGGGGGAACAGATACGCAGTATTTT
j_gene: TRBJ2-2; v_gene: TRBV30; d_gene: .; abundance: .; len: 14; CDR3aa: CAWSGGVDTGELFF; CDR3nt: TGTGCCTGGAGTGGGGGAGTTGACACCGGGGAGCTGTTTTTT
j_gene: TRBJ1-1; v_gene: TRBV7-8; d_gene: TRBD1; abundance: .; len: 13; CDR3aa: CASSEDRAAEAFF; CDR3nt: TGTGCCAGCAGTGAAGACAGGGCGGCTGAAGCTTTCTTT
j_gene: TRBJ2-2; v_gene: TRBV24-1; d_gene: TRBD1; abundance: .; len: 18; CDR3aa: CATSDFPGTGTRSGELFF; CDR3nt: TGTGCCACCAGTGATTTCCCCGGGACAGGGACGAGATCCGGGGAGCTGTTTTTT
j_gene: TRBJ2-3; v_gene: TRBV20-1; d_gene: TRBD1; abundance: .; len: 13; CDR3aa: CSASGTVESTQYF; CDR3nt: TGCAGTGCTAGTGGGACAGTAGAGAGTACGCAGTATTTT
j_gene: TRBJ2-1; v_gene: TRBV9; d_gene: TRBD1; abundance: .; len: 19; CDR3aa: CASSVVGTGGRLSLNEQFF; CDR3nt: TGTGCCAGCAGCGTAGTGGGGACAGGGGGCCGACTAAGTCTTAATGAGCAGTTCTTC
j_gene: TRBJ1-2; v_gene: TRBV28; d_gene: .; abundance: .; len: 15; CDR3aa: CASSLIHGSWNGYTF; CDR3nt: TGTGCCAGCAGTTTGATTCACGGGAGCTGGAATGGCTACACCTTC
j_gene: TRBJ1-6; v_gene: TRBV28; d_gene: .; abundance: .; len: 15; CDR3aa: CASSETGAYNSPLHF; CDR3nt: TGTGCCAGCAGTGAAACGGGAGCCTATAATTCACCCCTCCACTTT
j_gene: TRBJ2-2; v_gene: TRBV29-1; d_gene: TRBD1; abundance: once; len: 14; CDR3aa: CSGTKTGATGELFF; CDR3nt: TGCAGCGGGACAAAAACAGGGGCCACCGGGGAGCTGTTTTTT
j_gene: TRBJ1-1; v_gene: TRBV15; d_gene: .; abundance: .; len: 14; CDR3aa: CATSRDPVNTEAFF; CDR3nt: TGTGCCACCAGCAGAGATCCGGTGAACACTGAAGCTTTCTTT
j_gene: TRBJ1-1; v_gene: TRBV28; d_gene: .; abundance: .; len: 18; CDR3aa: CASSLFADFVTRNTEAFF; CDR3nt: TGTGCCAGCAGTTTATTCGCAGACTTCGTCACCAGGAACACTGAAGCTTTCTTT
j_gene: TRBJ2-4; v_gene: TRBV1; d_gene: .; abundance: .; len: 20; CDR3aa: CTSSRKVSLERGLAKNIQYF; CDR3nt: TGCACCAGCAGCCGAAAGGTTTCGTTGGAGCGGGGGCTAGCCAAAAACATTCAGTACTTC
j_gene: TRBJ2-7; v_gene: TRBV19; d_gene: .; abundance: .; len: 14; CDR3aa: CASSTRDTSYEQYF; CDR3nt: TGTGCCAGTAGTACTCGGGACACTTCCTACGAGCAGTACTTC
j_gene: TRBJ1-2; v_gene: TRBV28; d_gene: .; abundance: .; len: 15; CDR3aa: CASSLVKGGNYGYTF; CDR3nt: TGTGCCAGCAGTTTAGTAAAAGGGGGAAACTATGGCTACACCTTC
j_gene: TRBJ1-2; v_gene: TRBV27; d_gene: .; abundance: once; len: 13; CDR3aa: CASSITGSGGYTF; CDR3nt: TGTGCCAGCAGTATTACAGGGTCAGGGGGCTACACCTTC
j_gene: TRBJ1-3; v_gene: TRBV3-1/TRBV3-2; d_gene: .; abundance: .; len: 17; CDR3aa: CASSQRQAHYSGNTIYF; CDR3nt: TGTGCCAGCAGCCAAAGGCAGGCCCATTACTCTGGAAACACCATATATTTT
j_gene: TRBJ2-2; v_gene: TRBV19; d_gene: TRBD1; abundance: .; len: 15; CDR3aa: CASSTGTANTGELFF; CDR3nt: TGTGCCAGTAGTACCGGGACAGCGAACACCGGGGAGCTGTTTTTT
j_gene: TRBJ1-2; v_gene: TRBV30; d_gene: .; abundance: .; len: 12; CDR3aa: CAWSMGGWGYTF; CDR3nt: TGTGCCTGGAGTATGGGGGGTTGGGGCTACACCTTC
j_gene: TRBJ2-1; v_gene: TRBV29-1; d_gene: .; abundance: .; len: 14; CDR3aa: CSVDAGVYHNEQFF; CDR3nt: TGCAGCGTTGACGCAGGGGTGTATCACAATGAGCAGTTCTTC
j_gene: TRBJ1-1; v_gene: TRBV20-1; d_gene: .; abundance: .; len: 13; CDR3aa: CSASVLGATEAFF; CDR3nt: TGCAGTGCTAGTGTCCTGGGGGCTACTGAAGCTTTCTTT
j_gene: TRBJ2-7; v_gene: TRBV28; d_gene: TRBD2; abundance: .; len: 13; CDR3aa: CASKRGGDYEQYF; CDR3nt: TGTGCCAGCAAACGGGGGGGAGACTACGAGCAGTACTTC
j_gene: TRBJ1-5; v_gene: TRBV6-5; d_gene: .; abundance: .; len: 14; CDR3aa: CASSPDRLNQPQHF; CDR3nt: TGTGCCAGCAGCCCGGACAGACTCAATCAGCCCCAGCATTTT
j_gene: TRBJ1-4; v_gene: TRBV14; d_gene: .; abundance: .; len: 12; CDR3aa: CASSLRDEKLFF; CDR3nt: TGTGCCAGCAGCCTCCGGGATGAAAAACTGTTTTTT
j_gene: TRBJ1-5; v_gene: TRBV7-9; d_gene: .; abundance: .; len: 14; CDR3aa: CASSLVGGNQPQHF; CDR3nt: TGTGCCAGCAGCTTAGTAGGGGGCAATCAGCCCCAGCATTTT
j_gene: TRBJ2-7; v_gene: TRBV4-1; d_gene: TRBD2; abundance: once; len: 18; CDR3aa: CASSRLPGLADPNYEQYF; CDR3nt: TGCGCCAGCAGCCGATTACCGGGACTAGCGGACCCAAACTACGAGCAGTACTTC
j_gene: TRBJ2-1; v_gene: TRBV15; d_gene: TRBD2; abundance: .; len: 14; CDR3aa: CATTIAGGRNEQFF; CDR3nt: TGTGCCACTACAATAGCGGGAGGGCGCAATGAGCAGTTCTTC
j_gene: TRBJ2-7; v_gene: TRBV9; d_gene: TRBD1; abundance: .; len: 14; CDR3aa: CASSVDRGPNEQYF; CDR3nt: TGTGCCAGCAGCGTGGACAGGGGGCCCAACGAGCAGTACTTC
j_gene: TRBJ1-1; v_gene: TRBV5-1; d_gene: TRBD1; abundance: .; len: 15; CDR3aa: CASSLQQGENTEAFF; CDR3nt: TGCGCCAGCAGCTTACAACAGGGGGAGAACACTGAAGCTTTCTTT
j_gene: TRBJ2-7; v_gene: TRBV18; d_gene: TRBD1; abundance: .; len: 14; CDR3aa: CASSPLGDSYEQYF; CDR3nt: TGTGCCAGCTCACCACTGGGGGACAGTTACGAGCAGTACTTC
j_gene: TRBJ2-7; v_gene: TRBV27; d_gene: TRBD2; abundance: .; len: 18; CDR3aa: CASSLYPPRTSLGYEQYF; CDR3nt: TGTGCCAGCAGTTTATACCCCCCCCGGACTAGCTTGGGCTACGAGCAGTACTTC